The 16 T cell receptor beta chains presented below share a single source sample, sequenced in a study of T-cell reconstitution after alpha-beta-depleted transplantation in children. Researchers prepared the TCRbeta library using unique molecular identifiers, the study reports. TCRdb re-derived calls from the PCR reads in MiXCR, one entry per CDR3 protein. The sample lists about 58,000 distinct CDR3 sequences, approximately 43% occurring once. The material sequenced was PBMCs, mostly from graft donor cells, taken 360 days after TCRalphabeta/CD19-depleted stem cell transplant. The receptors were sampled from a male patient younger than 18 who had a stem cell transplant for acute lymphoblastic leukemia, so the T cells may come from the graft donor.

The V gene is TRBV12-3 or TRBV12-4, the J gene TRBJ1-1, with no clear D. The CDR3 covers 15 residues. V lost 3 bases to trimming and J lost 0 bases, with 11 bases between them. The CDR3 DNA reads TGTGCCAGCAGTTTGGCGGGTAGCCTGAACACTGAAGCTTTCTTT. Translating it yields CASSLAGSLNTEAFF.

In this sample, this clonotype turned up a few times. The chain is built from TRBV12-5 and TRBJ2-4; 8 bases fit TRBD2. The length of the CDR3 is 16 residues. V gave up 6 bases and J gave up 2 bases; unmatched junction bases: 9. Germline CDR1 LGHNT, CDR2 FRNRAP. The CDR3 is CASGARGGHSKNIQYF. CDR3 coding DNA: TGTGCTAGTGGCGCGCGCGGGGGGCATTCCAAAAACATTCAGTACTTC. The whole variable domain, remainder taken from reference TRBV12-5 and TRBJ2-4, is DARVTQTPRHKVTEMGQEVTMRCQPILGHNTVFWYRQTMMQGLELLAYFRNRAPLDDSGMPKDRFSAEMPDATLATLKIQPSEPRDSAVYFCASGARGGHSKNIQYFGAGTRLSVL.

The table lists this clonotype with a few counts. In nucleotides, the CDR3 is TGTGCCAGCAGTTACGTCGGTAGCGGCTACTCCTACAATGAGCAGTTCTTC. It is translated as CASSYVGSGYSYNEQFF. The chain combines TRBV6-5 with TRBJ2-1; tentatively, D is TRBD2 (6 bases). Germline-derived CDR1 and CDR2 are MNHEY and SVGAGI. Trimming pared 2 bases from V and 0 bases from J, leaving 14 bases between. This CDR3 comprises 17 residues.

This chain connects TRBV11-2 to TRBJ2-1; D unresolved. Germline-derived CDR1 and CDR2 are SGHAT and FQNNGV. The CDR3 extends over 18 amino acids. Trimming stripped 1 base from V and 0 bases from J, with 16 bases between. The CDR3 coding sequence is TGTGCCAGCAGCTTAGGGTCAGTCTACCACCTCTCCTACAATGAGCAGTTCTTC. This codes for CASSLGSVYHLSYNEQFF. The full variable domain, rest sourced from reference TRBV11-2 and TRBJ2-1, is EAGVAQSPRYKIIEKRQSVAFWCNPISGHATLYWYQQILGQGPKLLIQFQNNGVVDDSQLPKDRFSAERLKGVDSTLKIQPAKLEDSAVYLCASSLGSVYHLSYNEQFFGPGTRLTVL.

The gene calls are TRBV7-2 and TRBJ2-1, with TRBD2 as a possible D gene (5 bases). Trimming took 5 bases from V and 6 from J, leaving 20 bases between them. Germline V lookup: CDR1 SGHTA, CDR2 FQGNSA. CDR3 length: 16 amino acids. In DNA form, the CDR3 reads TGTGCCAGCAGCCCCGTCGGTAGCGAGGGTGGCAATGAGCAGTTCTTC. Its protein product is CASSPVGSEGGNEQFF.

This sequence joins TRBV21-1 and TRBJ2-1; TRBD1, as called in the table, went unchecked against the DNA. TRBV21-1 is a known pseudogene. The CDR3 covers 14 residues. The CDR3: CASDQGAGDNEQFF. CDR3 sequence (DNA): TGTGCCAGCGATCAGGGAGCGGGGGACAATGAGCAGTTCTTC.

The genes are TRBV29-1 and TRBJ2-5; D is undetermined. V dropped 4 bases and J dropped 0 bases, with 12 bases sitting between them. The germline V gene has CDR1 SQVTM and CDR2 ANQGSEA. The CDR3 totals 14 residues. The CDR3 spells CSVATRINQETQYF. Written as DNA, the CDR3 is TGCAGCGTTGCAACACGCATTAACCAAGAGACCCAGTACTTC.

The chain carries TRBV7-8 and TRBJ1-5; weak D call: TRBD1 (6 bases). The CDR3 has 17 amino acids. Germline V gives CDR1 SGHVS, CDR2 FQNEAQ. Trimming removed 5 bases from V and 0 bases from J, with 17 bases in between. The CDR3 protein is CASSIFLRGYSNQPQHF. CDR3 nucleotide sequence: TGTGCCAGCAGCATATTCCTCAGGGGATATAGCAATCAGCCCCAGCATTTT.

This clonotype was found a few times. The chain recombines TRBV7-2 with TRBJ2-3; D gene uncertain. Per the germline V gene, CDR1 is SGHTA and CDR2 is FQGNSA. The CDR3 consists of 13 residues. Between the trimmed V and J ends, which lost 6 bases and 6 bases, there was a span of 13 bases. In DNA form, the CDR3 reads TGTGCCAGCAGGGGCCCTGGGTGGGATACGCAGTATTTT. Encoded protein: CASRGPGWDTQYF.

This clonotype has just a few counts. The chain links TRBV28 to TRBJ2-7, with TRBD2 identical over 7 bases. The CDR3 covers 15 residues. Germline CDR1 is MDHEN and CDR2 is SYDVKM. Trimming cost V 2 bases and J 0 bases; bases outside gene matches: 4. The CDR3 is CASSLMGGSSYEQYF. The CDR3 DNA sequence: TGTGCCAGCAGTTTAATGGGGGGGAGCTCCTACGAGCAGTACTTC.

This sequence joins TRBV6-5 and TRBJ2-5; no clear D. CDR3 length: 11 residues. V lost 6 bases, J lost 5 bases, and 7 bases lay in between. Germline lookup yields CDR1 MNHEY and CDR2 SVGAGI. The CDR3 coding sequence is TGTGCCAGCAGAAATGGGGAGACCCAGTACTTC. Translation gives CASRNGETQYF.

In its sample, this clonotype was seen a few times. The chain's CDR3 is CASSGTSGNNEQFF. The CDR3, as DNA: TGCGCCAGCAGCGGGACTAGCGGGAACAATGAGCAGTTCTTC. The chain employs TRBV5-1 and TRBJ2-1; 13 bases are a match to TRBD2. Trimming took 4 bases from V and 5 from J; bases not matched to a gene: 0. The CDR3 spans 14 residues. CDR1 and CDR2 (germline): SGHRS, YFSETQ.

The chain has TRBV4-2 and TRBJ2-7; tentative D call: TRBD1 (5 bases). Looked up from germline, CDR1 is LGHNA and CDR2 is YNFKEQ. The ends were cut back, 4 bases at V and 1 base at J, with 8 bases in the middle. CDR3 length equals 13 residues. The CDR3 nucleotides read TGTGCCAGCAGCCCCAGGGTATCCTACGAGCAGTACTTC. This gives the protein CASSPRVSYEQYF.

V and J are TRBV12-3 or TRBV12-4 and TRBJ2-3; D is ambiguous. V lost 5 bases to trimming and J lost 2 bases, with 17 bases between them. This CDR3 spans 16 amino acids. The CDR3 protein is CASSPRAALVTDTQYF. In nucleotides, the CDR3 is TGTGCCAGCAGTCCCCGGGCGGCGCTGGTCACAGATACGCAGTATTTT.

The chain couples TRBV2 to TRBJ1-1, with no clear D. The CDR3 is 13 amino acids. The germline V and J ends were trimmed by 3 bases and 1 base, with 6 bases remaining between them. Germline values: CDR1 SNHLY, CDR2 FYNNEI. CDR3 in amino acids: CASSERENTEAFF. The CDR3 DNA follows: TGTGCCAGCAGTGAGAGAGAGAACACTGAAGCTTTCTTT.

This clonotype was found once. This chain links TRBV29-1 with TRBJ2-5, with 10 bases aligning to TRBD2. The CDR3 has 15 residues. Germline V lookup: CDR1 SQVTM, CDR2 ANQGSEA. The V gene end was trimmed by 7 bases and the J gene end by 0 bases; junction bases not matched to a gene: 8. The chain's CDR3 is CSGCGLAGDQETQYF. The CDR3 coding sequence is TGCAGCGGTTGCGGGCTAGCGGGAGACCAAGAGACCCAGTACTTC.